This is a list of T cell receptor beta chains from one sample in a study of shared clonotypes between healthy human individuals. Using immunoSEQ multiplex PCR, the repertoire was profiled, and TCRdb retains in-frame clones only, with some absent. The sample holds about 1.5 million clones; around 97% are singletons and the top ten take approximately 1.1%. Sequencing was performed on naive CD4+ T cells sorted from blood. These receptor sequences come from a man aged 25 to 45 in good health. CDR3s include the opening cysteine and the closing phenylalanine or tryptophan. The order of the fields is CDR3 length, D gene, J gene, V gene, clone size, CDR3 DNA, CDR3 protein. A D gene is named only where the DNA matches it firmly. Only part of the rows carry a size: once, few, many, or a class if the clone is expanded.

>15|NA|TRBJ2-2|TRBV28|NA
TGTGCCAGCAGTTCCCCGGGACAGAACACCGGGGAGCTGTTTTTT
CASSSPGQNTGELFF
>18|TRBD2|TRBJ2-7|TRBV7-3|NA
TGTGCCAGCAGCTACAGGTTTGTGAGGGAGGGCCGGTTGGGGGAGCAGTACTTC
CASSYRFVREGRLGEQYF
>14|NA|TRBJ1-5|TRBV2|once
TGTGCCAGCAGTGGTTTGGACGGATATCAGCCCCAGCATTTT
CASSGLDGYQPQHF
>14|NA|TRBJ2-1|TRBV29-1|NA
TGCAGCGTTGAATTCGGTCAGGGTGGCGATGAGCAGTTCTTC
CSVEFGQGGDEQFF
>13|NA|TRBJ1-2|TRBV19|NA
TGTGCCAGTAGGTCCGGGACATCTTATGGCTACACCTTC
CASRSGTSYGYTF
>17|NA|TRBJ1-3|TRBV28|once
TGTGCCAGCAGTTTATTTACCCTCGCAGGGTCTGGAAACACCATATATTTT
CASSLFTLAGSGNTIYF
>17|TRBD1|TRBJ1-1|TRBV7-9|NA
TGTGCCAGCAGCTTAGTCCCTCGGGACAGGATCCAAACTGAAGCTTTCTTT
CASSLVPRDRIQTEAFF
>13|NA|TRBJ2-7|TRBV30|NA
TGTGCCTGGAGTATGGGGTTGCCATCCGAGCAGTACTTC
CAWSMGLPSEQYF
>14|TRBD1|TRBJ2-1|TRBV2|NA
TGTGCCAGCACTGACAGGGTTCCCTACAATGAGCAGTTCTTC
CASTDRVPYNEQFF
>17|TRBD1|TRBJ1-1|TRBV28|NA
TGTGCCAGCAGTTCCCCAGGGGGCTTAAGCATGAACACTGAAGCTTTCTTT
CASSSPGGLSMNTEAFF
>14|NA|TRBJ1-5|TRBV18|NA
TGTGCCAGCTCCCCTAGGCATACGGGAAGGACCCAGCATTTT
CASSPRHTGRTQHF
>14|NA|TRBJ2-5|TRBV10-1|NA
TGCGCCAGCAGTGACCCTACCCGGCGGGGGACCCAGTACTTC
CASSDPTRRGTQYF
>19|TRBD2|TRBJ2-2|TRBV7-8|NA
TGTGCGAGCAGACTAGGACTAGCGGGAGGAGGAGATGAATCCGGGGAGCTGTTTTTT
CASRLGLAGGGDESGELFF
>16|TRBD2|TRBJ2-2|TRBV5-1|NA
TGCGCCAGCAGCACCGGACTAGCGGGATGGACCGGGGAGCTGTTTTTT
CASSTGLAGWTGELFF
>15|NA|TRBJ2-2|TRBV5-4|NA
TGTGCCAGCTCCCCACCCGGGACCTACACCGGGGAGCTGTTTTTT
CASSPPGTYTGELFF
>13|TRBD2|TRBJ2-1|TRBV9|NA
TGTGCCAGCGGGACTAGCGGCCACAATGAGCAGTTCTTC
CASGTSGHNEQFF
>13|NA|TRBJ1-1|TRBV6-5|NA
TGTGCCAGCAGGATTCTGTGGAACACTGAAGCTTTCTTT
CASRILWNTEAFF
>14|NA|TRBJ2-1|TRBV5-6|NA
TGTGCCAGCAGCTTATCCAGGGCCTACAATGAGCAGTTCTTC
CASSLSRAYNEQFF
>13|NA|TRBJ1-2|TRBV5-5|NA
TGTGCCAGCAGCACTGGACAGCCCTATGGCTACACCTTC
CASSTGQPYGYTF
>13|NA|TRBJ1-1|TRBV6-5|NA
TGTGCCAGCAGTTATATCGGACGGACAGAAGCTTTCTTT
CASSYIGRTEAFF
>13|TRBD1|TRBJ1-2|TRBV5-1|NA
TGCGCCAGCAGCTTCGACAGGGGCTATGGCTACACCTTC
CASSFDRGYGYTF
>15|TRBD2|TRBJ2-1|TRBV9|NA
TGTGCCAGCAGCGTAGAGGCCCTAGCGGAGAATGAGCAGTTCTTC
CASSVEALAENEQFF
>14|TRBD1|TRBJ1-2|TRBV4-3|NA
TGCGCCAGCAGCCACGACAGGGGGCTCGACGGCTACACCTTC
CASSHDRGLDGYTF
>15|NA|TRBJ1-4|TRBV4-2|once
TGTGCCAGCGGGTCGCGAACATCAACTAATGAAAAACTGTTTTTT
CASGSRTSTNEKLFF
>13|TRBD1|TRBJ1-1|TRBV7-8|NA
TGTGCCAGCAGCCGGGACAGAGGGAGTGAGGCTTTCTTT
CASSRDRGSEAFF
>16|NA|TRBJ2-7|TRBV9|NA
TGTGCCAGCAGCGTAGGAAGTAGCGGAGCGTCCTACGAGCAGTACTTC
CASSVGSSGASYEQYF
>15|NA|TRBJ1-4|TRBV5-6|NA
TGTGCCAGCAGCTCGGACAGAGCAACTAATGAAAAACTGTTTTTT
CASSSDRATNEKLFF
>16|TRBD2|TRBJ2-1|TRBV2|NA
TGTGCCAGCAGTCCTAGCGGATGGAGCTCCTACAATGAGCAGTTCTTC
CASSPSGWSSYNEQFF
>14|TRBD2|TRBJ2-7|TRBV19|NA
TGTGCCAGTAGTCGACTAGCGGGAGACTACGAGCAGTACTTC
CASSRLAGDYEQYF
>15|NA|TRBJ2-6|TRBV27|once
TGTGCCAGCAGTTTGCACTTCTCTGGGGCCAACGTCCTGACTTTC
CASSLHFSGANVLTF
>17|NA|TRBJ2-5|TRBV5-1|NA
TGCGCCAGCAGCTTGTTGGGCACGCGCATCGCCCAGGAGACCCAGTACTTC
CASSLLGTRIAQETQYF
>12|NA|TRBJ1-5|TRBV19|NA
TGTGCCAGTAGTGATAGCAATCAGCCCCAGCATTTT
CASSDSNQPQHF
>19|TRBD2|TRBJ2-4|TRBV5-4|NA
TGTGCCAGCAGCAGGGGGGGACTAGCGGGAGGACTCGCCAAAAACATTCAGTACTTC
CASSRGGLAGGLAKNIQYF
>14|TRBD1|TRBJ2-3|TRBV6-5|NA
TGTGCCAGCAACGAAGACAGGGGTTCAGATACGCAGTATTTT
CASNEDRGSDTQYF
>15|TRBD2|TRBJ2-5|TRBV6-1|NA
TGTGCCAGCAGTGAAATTGGGTCGGGAGGAGAGACCCAGTACTTC
CASSEIGSGGETQYF
>14|TRBD1|TRBJ2-7|TRBV6-6|NA
TGTGCCAGCAGCTCCCGGGACAGAAAAGGGGAGCAGTACTTC
CASSSRDRKGEQYF
>13|NA|TRBJ2-7|TRBV7-8|NA
TGTGCCAGCAGCGAACTCAACAGGGACGAGCAGTACTTC
CASSELNRDEQYF
>15|NA|TRBJ1-1|TRBV7-9|NA
TGTGCCAGCAGCTTAACCCCCGGCACCTACACTGAAGCTTTCTTT
CASSLTPGTYTEAFF
>13|NA|TRBJ1-4|TRBV18|NA
TGTGCCAGCTCACCTTCCTCCAATGAAAAACTGTTTTTT
CASSPSSNEKLFF
>15|NA|TRBJ2-7|TRBV6-5|NA
TGTGCCAGCAGTTACACAGGGAGTAGCTCCTACGAGCAGTACTTC
CASSYTGSSSYEQYF
>15|NA|TRBJ2-1|TRBV5-1|NA
TGCGCCAGCAGCTTGGCTGTGGCAACGCGGGATGAGCAGTTCTTC
CASSLAVATRDEQFF
>13|NA|TRBJ1-1|TRBV7-2|NA
TGTGCCAGCAGCCTCGAAAGGAACACTGAAGCTTTCTTT
CASSLERNTEAFF
>16|NA|TRBJ2-3|TRBV5-6|NA
TGTGCCAGCAGCTTTCCCCCGGAAGTTAGCACAGATACGCAGTATTTT
CASSFPPEVSTDTQYF
>18|TRBD2|TRBJ2-4|TRBV7-6|NA
TGTGCCAGCAGCTTAGCGGGACTAGCGGGAGGGAAGAGCGGGATTCAGTACTTC
CASSLAGLAGGKSGIQYF
>15|NA|TRBJ2-5|TRBV28|once
TGTGCCAGCAGTCATGCGGGACAGACTCAAGAGACCCAGTACTTC
CASSHAGQTQETQYF
>15|NA|TRBJ2-1|TRBV5-4|NA
TGTGCCAGCAGCCCCCGGGACCCCAAGGCCAATGAGCAGTTCTTC
CASSPRDPKANEQFF
>12|NA|TRBJ2-7|TRBV5-6|NA
TGTGCCAGCAGCTTATCCGTCTACGAGCAGTACTTC
CASSLSVYEQYF
>16|TRBD1|TRBJ1-2|TRBV5-4|NA
TGTGCCAGCAGCTTAGAAAGGACAGGGGACGGGTATGGCTACACCTTC
CASSLERTGDGYGYTF